This T cell receptor beta chain was identified in a study of cytomegalovirus exposure and HLA in healthy donors. Study background: The platform used for the approximately 130 validation repertoires matched that of the 650 to 750 first-cohort repertoires, a later analysis reported.

The CDR3 is made up of 15 amino acids. Trimming cost V 4 bases and J 5 bases; bases outside gene matches: 11. CDR1 SGHRS and CDR2 YFSETQ come from the germline V gene. Libraries were prepared by immunoSEQ multiplex PCR; TCRdb keeps only in-frame clonotypes and omits some of them. The data contain 250,000 to 300,000 clones, around 85% of them singletons. Regarding this clone: Its specificity is unknown.

Study-level points and caveats: There were 164 TCR beta chains listed as cytomegalovirus-associated. In vitro work confirmed that a few CMV-associated chains recognize CMV antigens.

Among the 120 subjects of the validation cohort, separate from the approximately 670-subject first cohort, were the donors. The chain joins TRBV5-1 to TRBJ1-1; TRBD1 matches at 7 bases. Sequencing used PBMCs. The TCR comes from a woman aged 18-35 years in good health and CMV-seronegative. CDR3 DNA sequence: TGCGCCAGCAGCGCCCAGACAGGGAGGAAAACTGAAGCTTTCTTT. It yields the protein CASSAQTGRKTEAFF.